Listed here are 28 T cell receptor beta chains from one sample, sequenced in a study of T cell changes during pregnancy in multiple sclerosis. TCRdb keeps only in-frame clones here, not all; method: immunoSEQ multiplex PCR. The sample holds approximately 90,000 clones, about 93% seen once. The input for sequencing was peripheral blood, taken in the third trimester of pregnancy. These receptors were taken from a female donor with multiple sclerosis, enrolled in a pregnancy study.

This sequence joins TRBV27 and TRBJ1-3; TRBD1 might be the D (5 bases). The CDR3 loop spans 15 amino acids. Germline V lookup: CDR1 MNHEY, CDR2 SMNVEV (reference sequence). Deletions cut 2 bases from V and 3 bases from J, with 11 bases between. The CDR3 coding sequence is TGTGCCAGCAGTTTAAGGGGAAGAAGTGGAAACACCATATATTTT. Protein sequence: CASSLRGRSGNTIYF.

The V gene is TRBV27, the J gene TRBJ2-7; D gene ambiguous. CDR1 is MNHEY and CDR2 is SMNVEV in the germline V gene (reference sequence). V lost 6 bases and J lost 1, with 4 bases in between. The CDR3 loop spans 11 amino acids. Here the CDR3 reads CASRTSYEQYF. CDR3 DNA: TGTGCCAGCAGGACATCCTACGAGCAGTACTTC.

J is TRBJ2-2 and V is TRBV6-5, with D possibly matching TRBD2 (7 bases). The CDR3 is made up of 15 amino acids. Germline values: CDR1 MNHEY, CDR2 SVGAGI. V was trimmed by 6 bases and J by 6 bases, leaving 17 bases between them. This CDR3 reads CASRPGRGLAGELFF. CDR3 DNA sequence: TGTGCCAGCAGACCCGGGCGGGGGCTTGCCGGGGAGCTGTTTTTT.

The J gene is TRBJ1-1, the V gene TRBV6-4, with D tentatively TRBD1 (5 bases). The V gene's germline CDR1 is MRHNA and CDR2 SNTAGT. V lost 5 bases and J 2 bases, leaving 9 bases between the germline ends. This CDR3 spans 13 amino acids. The CDR3 bases are TGTGCCAGCAGTCTAACAGGTAACACTGAAGCTTTCTTT. Protein product: CASSLTGNTEAFF.

The gene calls are TRBV28 and TRBJ1-1; 9 bases fit TRBD1. Germline CDR1 and CDR2: MDHEN and SYDVKM. The V gene end was trimmed by 3 bases and the J gene end by 11 bases; junction bases not matched to a gene: 10. The CDR3 contains 14 residues. DNA of the CDR3: TGTGCCAGCAGTTTCCCGGGACAGGGAGTTAGGGCTTTCTTT. This gives the protein CASSFPGQGVRAFF.

This rearrangement joins TRBV6-1 to TRBJ1-4; D is uncertain. CDR1 is MNHNS, CDR2 SASEGT, per germline. The V end lost 0 bases, the J end lost 5 bases, and 10 bases lay between the germline ends. The CDR3 has 15 amino acids. The CDR3 reads CASSEAPGGNEKLFF. The CDR3 DNA follows: TGTGCCAGCAGTGAAGCGCCTGGAGGGAATGAAAAACTGTTTTTT.

This chain joins TRBV11-2 and TRBJ1-1; 8 bases fit TRBD1. The CDR3 sequence is 15 residues long. Germline-derived CDR1 and CDR2 are SGHAT and FQNNGV. With 5 bases clipped from V and 1 base from J, the junction kept 6 bases outside the gene matches. The CDR3 region has the DNA TGTGCCAGCAGCCCGGACAGGGTCGGGAACACTGAAGCTTTCTTT. Translation gives CASSPDRVGNTEAFF.

There are a few counts of this clone. The chain couples TRBV7-6 to TRBJ1-1; D unclear. CDR1 is SGHVS, CDR2 FNYEAQ, per germline. This CDR3 comprises 14 residues. Between the trimmed V and J ends, which lost 0 bases and 0 bases, there was a span of 5 bases. This CDR3 reads CASSLAGVNTEAFF. CDR3 bases: TGTGCCAGCAGCTTAGCGGGAGTGAACACTGAAGCTTTCTTT.

The rearrangement links TRBV5-1 to TRBJ2-3, with 9 positions matching TRBD2. The junction had 3 bases not matched to a gene; V was cut back by 2 bases and J by 2 bases. Germline assignment: CDR1 SGHRS and CDR2 YFSETQ. The CDR3 contains 15 residues. The DNA of the CDR3 is TGCGCCAGCAGCTTTCCTAGCGGGGTCACAGATACGCAGTATTTT. Protein sequence: CASSFPSGVTDTQYF.

The rearrangement joins TRBV5-1 to TRBJ2-3; D uncertain. The CDR3 consists of 16 residues. Trimming pared 6 bases from V and 3 bases from J, leaving 20 bases between. CDR1 SGHRS and CDR2 YFSETQ come from the germline V gene. CDR3 sequence reads: CASTLDSAIGTDTQYF. CDR3 DNA sequence: TGCGCCAGCACCCTCGATTCAGCCATCGGGACAGATACGCAGTATTTT.

The V and J genes are TRBV29-1 and TRBJ2-1; the D is unclear. V shed 0 bases and J shed 2 bases, with 5 bases lying between them. The length of the CDR3 is 13 residues. The germline V gene encodes CDR1 SQVTM and CDR2 ANQGSEA. CDR3: CSVEDGPYNEQFF. DNA of the CDR3: TGCAGCGTTGAAGATGGGCCCTACAATGAGCAGTTCTTC.

The genes are TRBV27 and TRBJ2-3; 9 bases line up with TRBD1. This CDR3 has 16 amino acids. Losses at the gene ends were 1 base for V and 3 bases for J; bases not matched to a gene: 5. Germline V lookup: CDR1 MNHEY, CDR2 SMNVEV (reference sequence). The DNA of the CDR3 is TGTGCCAGCAGTTTATTTCCGGGACAGGGAACAGATACGCAGTATTTT. As protein: CASSLFPGQGTDTQYF.

The rearrangement joins TRBV4-2 to TRBJ2-3; 13 nucleotides line up with TRBD2. Germline values: CDR1 LGHNA, CDR2 YNFKEQ. The CDR3 contains 18 residues. J was trimmed by 4 bases and V by 2 bases; bases with no gene match: 9. In nucleotides, the CDR3 is TGTGCCAGCAGCCAAAAGCCGGGACTAGCGGGGTCCCCAGATACGCAGTATTTT. Its translation: CASSQKPGLAGSPDTQYF.

This sequence joins TRBV5-1 and TRBJ1-2; D is perhaps TRBD1 (5 bases). The CDR3 contains 13 residues. Trimming took off 1 base at V and 6 bases at J, with 10 bases between the two ends. Germline V gene sequence: CDR1 SGHRS, CDR2 YFSETQ. CDR3 DNA: TGCGCCAGCAGCTTGAGGCCAGGGAATGGCTACACCTTC. Its protein product is CASSLRPGNGYTF.

The chain recombines TRBV5-5 with TRBJ2-7; 7 bases are shared with TRBD2. The CDR3 is 14 residues long. Looked up from germline, CDR1 is SGHKS and CDR2 is YYEKEE (reference sequence). Unmatched junction bases numbered 3, after V lost 0 bases and J lost 3 bases. The CDR3 reads CASSLGGGGYEQYF. CDR3 coding DNA: TGTGCCAGCAGCTTGGGGGGCGGGGGCTACGAGCAGTACTTC.

CDR3 nucleotides: TGTGCCAGCAGCGAGGGGACATTAGCGGGAGGGGCCTACAATGAGCAGTTCTTC. This codes for CASSEGTLAGGAYNEQFF. The gene calls are TRBV5-5 and TRBJ2-1; 11 nucleotides line up with TRBD2. The CDR3 is 18 residues long. Germline assignment: CDR1 SGHKS and CDR2 YYEKEE (reference sequence). With V trimmed by 4 bases and J by 2 bases, 11 bases remained unmatched.

This clone was detected only once. The gene calls are TRBV10-3 and TRBJ1-2; D call uncertain. The CDR3 loop spans 15 amino acids. CDR1 and CDR2 (germline): ENHRY, SYGVKD. V lost 4 bases and J lost 2, with 14 bases in between. The CDR3 DNA is TGTGCCATCAGTGTACGTCTTTTGGAGAACTATGGCTACACCTTC. Translation gives CAISVRLLENYGYTF.

The chain joins TRBV19 to TRBJ2-3; 8 nucleotides align to TRBD1. The CDR3 has 15 residues. V gave up 2 bases and J gave up 4 bases; unmatched junction bases: 5. Looked up from germline, CDR1 is LNHDA and CDR2 is SQIVND (reference sequence). CDR3 bases: TGTGCCAGTAGTATACTCAGGGGGCTGGCAGATACGCAGTATTTT. Encoded protein: CASSILRGLADTQYF.

The chain couples TRBV25-1 to TRBJ2-7; D gene ambiguous. The germline V gene encodes CDR1 MGHDK and CDR2 SYGVNS. This CDR3 comprises 11 residues. Trimming shortened V by 0 bases and J by 6 bases, and 3 bases separated the two germline ends. CDR3 sequence: CASSEYSEQYF. The CDR3 nucleotides read TGTGCCAGCAGTGAATATAGCGAGCAGTACTTC.

V is TRBV19 and J is TRBJ2-1; 15 bases agree with TRBD2. The CDR3 runs to 20 residues. Trimming at V came to 5 bases and at J to 0 bases, leaving 11 bases not matched to a gene. Germline V gives CDR1 LNHDA, CDR2 SQIVND (reference sequence). This chain's CDR3 is CASSAQGLAGGESSYNEQFF. CDR3 DNA: TGTGCCAGTAGTGCACAAGGACTAGCGGGAGGGGAGAGCTCCTACAATGAGCAGTTCTTC.

The chain combines TRBV11-3 with TRBJ2-1, with 10 bases matching TRBD2. The V gene end was trimmed by 3 bases and the J gene end by 4 bases; junction bases not matched to a gene: 3. This CDR3 spans 15 amino acids. Germline V gene lookup returns CDR1 SGHNT and CDR2 YENEEA. The CDR3 sequence is CASSFSGGKYNEQFF. DNA for the CDR3: TGTGCCAGCAGCTTTAGCGGGGGGAAATACAATGAGCAGTTCTTC.

CDR3 coding DNA: TGTGCCAGCAGTGAACTAAGCGAGCAGTACTTC. Encoded protein: CASSELSEQYF. The chain couples TRBV6-1 to TRBJ2-7; unclear D gene. Deletions cut 2 bases from V and 6 bases from J, with 5 bases between. The CDR3 covers 11 residues. Germline CDR1 MNHNS, CDR2 SASEGT.

The V and J genes are TRBV7-6 and TRBJ2-2, with a weak D call TRBD2 (6 bases). Germline CDR1 is SGHVS and CDR2 is FNYEAQ. The CDR3 sequence is 15 residues long. Trimming took 6 bases from V and 7 from J, leaving 18 bases between them. Here the CDR3 reads CASRLEASAIGELFF. In DNA form, the CDR3 reads TGTGCCAGCAGGCTTGAGGCTAGCGCGATCGGGGAGCTGTTTTTT.

The chain recombines TRBV15 with TRBJ2-7; tentatively, D is TRBD1 (5 bases). Germline CDR1 LNHNV, CDR2 YYDKDF (reference sequence). V dropped 8 bases and J dropped 1 base, with 15 bases sitting between them. CDR3 length: 14 amino acids. The CDR3 region has the DNA TGTGCCACCGCGTGGGGCCCGCCGTCCTACGAGCAGTACTTC. This sequence encodes CATAWGPPSYEQYF.

The CDR3 loop is CASSESQTSGSSDTQYF. Written as DNA, the CDR3 is TGTGCCAGCAGCGAATCCCAGACTAGCGGGAGTTCAGATACGCAGTATTTT. This sequence joins TRBV7-9 and TRBJ2-3, with 12 bases that match TRBD2. V trimming: 5 bases; J trimming: 4 bases; junction bases outside the gene matches: 10. Germline CDR1 SEHNR, CDR2 FQNEAQ (reference sequence). The CDR3 is 17 amino acids.

The chain employs TRBV5-1 and TRBJ2-2; 8 bases match TRBD2. Trimming removed 3 bases from V and 6 bases from J; junction bases left unmatched: 7. The CDR3 runs 15 residues. Germline CDR1 SGHRS, CDR2 YFSETQ. This CDR3 reads CASSWSGRAAGELFF. DNA of the CDR3: TGCGCCAGCAGCTGGAGCGGGAGAGCTGCCGGGGAGCTGTTTTTT.

The V and J genes are TRBV4-1 and TRBJ2-5, with D perhaps matching TRBD2 (6 bases). The CDR3 is 13 residues long. Germline V CDR1 and CDR2: MGHRA, YSYEKL. Trimming took off 0 bases at V and 7 bases at J, with 9 bases between the two ends. Here the CDR3 DNA reads TGCGCCAGCAGCCAAGAACGGGGGACGACCCAGTACTTC. Protein product: CASSQERGTTQYF.

The V call is TRBV10-3, the J call TRBJ2-1; TRBD1 is a possible D gene (5 bases). V was trimmed by 8 bases and J by 6 bases, leaving 5 bases between them. Germline V gene data show CDR1 as ENHRY and CDR2 as SYGVKD. The CDR3 is 10 amino acids. CDR3 coding DNA: TGTGCCATCGGGGCCAATGAGCAGTTCTTC. This sequence encodes CAIGANEQFF.